These 21 T cell receptor beta chains were sequenced from one sample in a study of T cells in narcolepsy. Assay used: immunoSEQ multiplex PCR; TCRdb lists only in-frame clones, some missing. In the table there are some 30,000 clones, 86% of which are singletons. The specimen was CD45RA- memory CD4+ T cells from PBMCs. These receptors all stem from a human donor with narcolepsy.

The rearrangement links TRBV15 to TRBJ1-1; TRBD1 matches 8 bases. The CDR3 has 15 residues. Germline V gives CDR1 LNHNV, CDR2 YYDKDF (reference sequence). After removal of 1 base from V and 5 bases from J, the junction contained 6 bases not matched to a gene. CDR3: CATSRGGQGRTEAFF. In nucleotides, the CDR3 is TGTGCCACCAGCAGAGGTGGACAGGGAAGAACTGAAGCTTTCTTT. Complete variable domain (other parts from reference TRBV15 and TRBJ1-1): DAMVIQNPRYQVTQFGKPVTLSCSQTLNHNVMYWYQQKSSQAPKLLFHYYDKDFNNEADTPDNFQSRRPNTSFCFLDIRSPGLGDTAMYLCATSRGGQGRTEAFFGQGTRLTVV.

The rearrangement joins TRBV2 to TRBJ2-1; a possible D gene is TRBD1 (6 bases). In germline, CDR1 is SNHLY, CDR2 FYNNEI. CDR3 size: 13 residues. V was trimmed by 5 bases and J by 3 bases, leaving 8 bases between them. The CDR3 here is CASSTGFYNEQFF. The CDR3 region has the DNA TGTGCCAGCAGTACAGGGTTCTACAATGAGCAGTTCTTC.

The chain is built from TRBV28 and TRBJ1-4, with 10 bases identical to TRBD1. The CDR3 totals 16 residues. V lost 7 bases, J lost 2 bases, and 7 bases stayed unmatched. The germline CDR1 and CDR2 sequences are MDHEN and SYDVKM. CDR3 in DNA: TGTGCCAGCAAGGGACAGGGGAAGGGGACTAATGAAAAACTGTTTTTT. It specifies CASKGQGKGTNEKLFF.

The chain employs TRBV7-2 and TRBJ2-5; 11 bases fit TRBD2. The CDR3 runs to 18 residues. Trimming at V came to 0 bases and at J to 4 bases, leaving 10 bases not matched to a gene. Germline V gives CDR1 SGHTA, CDR2 FQGNSA. The CDR3 nucleotides read TGTGCCAGCAGCTTAGCGTCTAGCGGGGGGCCCACGGGAGAGACCCAGTACTTC. Protein product: CASSLASSGGPTGETQYF.

This chain uses TRBV13 with TRBJ2-3; D perhaps matches TRBD2 (6 bases). Between the trimmed V and J ends, which lost 3 bases and 2 bases, there was a span of 12 bases. Germline CDR1 reads PRHDT; CDR2 reads FYEKMQ (reference sequence). This CDR3 is 15 amino acids long. Here the CDR3 DNA reads TGTGCCAGCAGCTTCGGGACTTCCTCCACAGATACGCAGTATTTT. It yields the protein CASSFGTSSTDTQYF.

The chain recombines TRBV2 with TRBJ2-1, with 7 positions matching TRBD2. J lost 0 bases, V lost 4 bases, and 12 bases had no gene match. CDR1 and CDR2 from the germline V gene are SNHLY and FYNNEI. The CDR3 totals 18 residues. CDR3 in amino acids: CASSAQNPGGSSYNEQFF. The CDR3, as DNA: TGTGCCAGCAGTGCCCAGAATCCCGGGGGGAGCTCCTACAATGAGCAGTTCTTC.

The rearrangement uses TRBV18 and TRBJ2-5; TRBD1 matches at 11 bases. The CDR3 runs to 16 residues. Germline CDR1 is KGHSH and CDR2 is LQKENI. V lost 2 bases and J lost 5; bases outside the gene matches: 7. In DNA form, the CDR3 reads TGTGCCAGCTCACCATCGTTGGACAGGGGGCTCGAGACCCAGTACTTC. Its translation: CASSPSLDRGLETQYF.

This chain uses TRBV11-2 with TRBJ1-2, with TRBD1 as a possible D gene (5 bases). The germline V gene encodes CDR1 SGHAT and CDR2 FQNNGV. The CDR3 consists of 16 residues. Between the trimmed V and J ends, which lost 3 bases and 4 bases, there was a span of 18 bases. The CDR3 nucleotides read TGTGCCAGCAGCTTCCTCTCTCCCAAGGGGCTCTATGGCTACACCTTC. It translates to CASSFLSPKGLYGYTF.

The genes are TRBV2 and TRBJ2-3; D remains ambiguous. Trimming removed 3 bases from V and 6 bases from J, with 10 bases in between. The CDR3 has 13 amino acids. From germline, CDR1 is SNHLY and CDR2 FYNNEI. The CDR3 loop reads CASSDYPLDTQYF. The CDR3 DNA reads as TGTGCCAGCAGTGATTACCCATTGGATACGCAGTATTTT.

The rearrangement joins TRBV2 to TRBJ1-1; maybe TRBD1 (5 bases). The ends were cut back, 4 bases at V and 6 bases at J, with 21 bases in the middle. Germline V lookup: CDR1 SNHLY, CDR2 FYNNEI. CDR3 length equals 16 residues. In DNA form, the CDR3 reads TGTGCCAGCAGTGTGTACGTAGGGGTCGGAACCCCTGAAGCTTTCTTT. This translates into CASSVYVGVGTPEAFF.

This CDR3 is CASSFRYMNTEAFF. The CDR3 DNA sequence: TGTGCCAGCAGTTTCCGATATATGAACACTGAAGCTTTCTTT. The rearrangement links TRBV27 to TRBJ1-1; no firm D call. CDR1 and CDR2 from the germline V gene are MNHEY and SMNVEV (reference sequence). Trimming took off 3 bases at V and 0 bases at J, with 8 bases between the two ends. The CDR3 runs 14 residues.

This chain connects TRBV7-9 to TRBJ1-1; 10 bases match TRBD1. The CDR3 extends over 15 amino acids. In germline, CDR1 is SEHNR, CDR2 FQNEAQ (reference sequence). Losses at the gene ends were 6 bases for V and 1 base for J; bases not matched to a gene: 5. CDR3 nucleotides: TGTGCCAGCAGGGCCGGGACAGGGGCGAACACTGAAGCTTTCTTT. This codes for CASRAGTGANTEAFF.

In this sample, this clone turned up once. The chain links TRBV28 to TRBJ1-2; D unclear. The CDR3 is 12 residues long. The V end lost 6 bases, the J end lost 1 base, and 6 bases lay between the germline ends. Germline values: CDR1 MDHEN, CDR2 SYDVKM. CDR3 nucleotide sequence: TGTGCCAGCAGCGTTATTAACTATGGCTACACCTTC. Residues: CASSVINYGYTF.

This sequence joins TRBV5-4 and TRBJ1-1, with D tentatively TRBD1 (6 bases). Germline lookup yields CDR1 SGHNT and CDR2 YYREEE (reference sequence). CDR3 length equals 15 residues. The ends were cut back, 2 bases at V and 0 bases at J, with 11 bases in the middle. This CDR3 is CASSFSDSLNTEAFF. CDR3 in DNA: TGTGCCAGCAGCTTTTCGGACAGTTTGAACACTGAAGCTTTCTTT.

The chain links TRBV18 to TRBJ2-3, with D hard to call. The CDR3 sequence is 13 residues long. The germline gives CDR1 KGHSH, CDR2 LQKENI. Trimming removed 0 bases from V and 10 bases from J, with 11 bases in between. DNA of the CDR3: TGTGCCAGCTCACCACCCCCCCGGATTCCGCAGTATTTT. It translates to CASSPPPRIPQYF.

V usage is TRBV5-1 and J usage is TRBJ2-1; D is perhaps TRBD1 (6 bases). This CDR3 comprises 14 residues. Germline V gene lookup returns CDR1 SGHRS and CDR2 YFSETQ. Trimming removed 3 bases from V and 7 bases from J, with 14 bases in between. The CDR3 reads CASSSGQGVNEQFF. The CDR3 bases are TGCGCCAGCAGCTCGGGACAAGGAGTTAATGAGCAGTTCTTC.

This clone appeared once. The J gene is TRBJ2-5, the V gene TRBV4-1, with D perhaps TRBD2 (6 bases). Germline V gene data show CDR1 as MGHRA and CDR2 as YSYEKL. The CDR3 consists of 13 residues. Between the trimmed V and J ends, which lost 6 bases and 1 base, there was a span of 9 bases. The CDR3 DNA is TGCGCCAGCAGTTGGGGGGTCCAAGAGACCCAGTACTTC. This codes for CASSWGVQETQYF.

This chain joins TRBV29-1 and TRBJ1-1, with TRBD1 as a possible D gene (5 bases). Looked up from germline, CDR1 is SQVTM and CDR2 is ANQGSEA. The CDR3 length is 11 residues. Trimming left V 7 bases short and J 3 bases short, with 9 bases between. Written as DNA, the CDR3 is TGCAGCGCAGGGTTCGACACTGAAGCTTTCTTT. It encodes CSAGFDTEAFF.

The chain couples TRBV6-6 to TRBJ1-3; D unclear. Germline V gives CDR1 MNHNY, CDR2 SVGAGI (reference sequence). The CDR3 contains 14 residues. V was pared by 2 bases and J by 7 bases, with 12 bases between. This chain's CDR3 is CASSYNGERNTIYF. CDR3 DNA: TGTGCCAGCAGTTACAACGGGGAGCGGAACACCATATATTTT.

The chain combines TRBV5-1 with TRBJ2-7; D could derive from TRBD1 or TRBD2 (6 bases each). CDR1 SGHRS and CDR2 YFSETQ come from the germline V gene. This CDR3 comprises 14 residues. The V gene lost 7 bases and the J gene lost 6 bases, with 20 bases spanning the gap. CDR3 region: CASLRDSEGGEQYF. For the CDR3, the DNA is TGCGCCAGCCTCAGGGACTCGGAGGGGGGCGAGCAGTACTTC. The entire variable domain, with the rest obtained from reference TRBV5-1 and TRBJ2-7, is as follows: KAGVTQTPRYLIKTRGQQVTLSCSPISGHRSVSWYQQTPGQGLQFLFEYFSETQRNKGNFPGRFSGRQFSNSRSEMNVSTLELGDSALYLCASLRDSEGGEQYFGPGTRLTVT.

This clone has only one observation. The CDR3 coding sequence is TGTGCCAGCAGCTCCCAATGGACGGGCTCCTACGAGCAGTACTTC. Protein product: CASSSQWTGSYEQYF. V and J are TRBV5-8 and TRBJ2-5, with D unresolved. The assigned J gene may be wrong: the sequence end matches TRBJ2-7 better. The CDR3 contains 15 residues. Germline CDR1 reads SGHTS; CDR2 reads YDEGEE.